The rows below give T cell receptor beta chains drawn from one sample of a study of naive and memory T cell subsets. From the UMI-ligation and nested PCR reads, TCRdb called clonotypes with MiXCR, one entry per CDR3 protein. Among about 150,000 distinct CDR3 sequences, approximately 22% were seen once, and the ten largest hold 0.085% to 0.11%. The sequenced sample consisted of naive CD4+ T cells from blood. All receptors come from a human donor in good health. The CDR3 runs from the conserved cysteine through the conserved F or W. Fields, in order: D gene, V gene, clone size, J gene, CDR3 protein, CDR3 DNA. D genes are given only for firm matches. The size field is filled for only some rows; it gives once, few, many or a size class.

TRBD2,TRBV20-1,NA,TRBJ2-3,CSPKGLAGTDTQYF,TGCAGTCCTAAAGGACTAGCGGGAACAGATACGCAGTATTTT
NA,TRBV7-6,NA,TRBJ2-3,CASSRYPTDTQYF,TGTGCCAGCAGCCGCTATCCCACAGATACGCAGTATTTT
TRBD1,TRBV6-2/TRBV6-3,few,TRBJ2-6,CASSRHRPGQGSTGANVLTF,TGTGCCAGCAGTCGGCATAGACCGGGACAGGGGAGCACTGGGGCCAACGTCCTGACTTTC
NA,TRBV5-1,NA,TRBJ2-3,CASSLASVKDTQYF,TGCGCCAGCAGCTTGGCCAGCGTGAAGGATACGCAGTATTTT
NA,TRBV6-2/TRBV6-3,many,TRBJ2-7,CASTPSGTGEQYF,TGTGCCAGCACCCCCTCCGGGACCGGGGAGCAGTACTTC
NA,TRBV6-1,NA,TRBJ2-3,CASSELAGSTDTQYF,TGTGCCAGCAGTGAACTCGCGGGGAGCACAGATACGCAGTATTTT
NA,TRBV29-1,NA,TRBJ2-7,CSVTGSNRYEQYF,TGCAGCGTCACAGGGTCCAACCGCTACGAGCAGTACTTC
TRBD1,TRBV4-3,few,TRBJ2-3,CASSQGPGTGFADTQYF,TGCGCCAGCAGCCAAGGGCCCGGGACAGGGTTCGCAGATACGCAGTATTTT
NA,TRBV15,NA,TRBJ1-1,CATSRDFMSTEAFF,TGTGCCACCAGCAGAGATTTTATGAGTACTGAAGCTTTCTTT
TRBD2,TRBV5-4,many,TRBJ2-1,CASSWRTSASYNEQFF,TGTGCCAGCAGCTGGAGGACTAGCGCGTCCTACAATGAGCAGTTCTTC
NA,TRBV30,many,TRBJ2-1,CAWSVRMNNEQFF,TGTGCCTGGAGTGTACGGATGAACAATGAGCAGTTCTTC
TRBD1,TRBV6-1,NA,TRBJ1-5,CASSDQGASNQPQHF,TGTGCCAGCAGTGACCAGGGGGCGAGCAATCAGCCCCAGCATTTT
NA,TRBV28,NA,TRBJ1-5,CASSPGDQPQHF,TGTGCCAGCAGTCCCGGTGATCAGCCCCAGCATTTT
TRBD2,TRBV9,few,TRBJ2-1,CASSVAGTSGRREQFF,TGTGCCAGCAGCGTGGCTGGGACTAGCGGGAGACGGGAGCAGTTCTTC
TRBD1,TRBV7-3,few,TRBJ2-4,CASSLLGGLDKNIQYF,TGTGCCAGCAGCTTACTAGGGGGCCTAGACAAAAACATTCAGTACTTC
NA,TRBV6-1,many,TRBJ1-1,CASRGTGLNTEAFF,TGTGCCAGCAGGGGAACAGGGTTGAACACTGAAGCTTTCTTT
NA,TRBV27,NA,TRBJ2-6,CASSLVRASGANVLTF,TGTGCCAGCAGTTTAGTGCGGGCCTCTGGGGCCAACGTCCTGACTTTC
TRBD1,TRBV30,NA,TRBJ1-5,CARSQTTGFDNQPQHF,TGTGCCCGGAGTCAAACGACAGGGTTTGACAATCAGCCCCAGCATTTT
TRBD2,TRBV12-3/TRBV12-4,few,TRBJ2-1,CASSLPGLAGNEQFF,TGTGCCAGCAGTTTACCCGGTCTAGCGGGAAATGAGCAGTTCTTC
TRBD1,TRBV24-1,NA,TRBJ2-1,CATRGQGFGEQFF,TGTGCCACCAGGGGACAGGGTTTTGGGGAGCAGTTCTTC
TRBD1,TRBV3-1,NA,TRBJ2-1,CASSWDRGIGEQFF,TGTGCCAGCAGCTGGGACAGGGGAATAGGAGAGCAGTTCTTC
NA,TRBV7-9,few,TRBJ2-7,CASSLAHSRYEQYF,TGTGCCAGCAGCTTAGCGCATTCACGATATGAGCAGTACTTC
TRBD2,TRBV25-1,NA,TRBJ2-5,CASDGLAEETQYF,TGTGCCAGCGACGGACTAGCGGAAGAGACCCAGTACTTC
TRBD1,TRBV5-1,NA,TRBJ2-7,CASSSGQAIAEEQYF,TGCGCCAGCAGCTCGGGACAGGCGATCGCGGAGGAGCAGTACTTC
TRBD1,TRBV15,many,TRBJ2-5,CATSRDRGRETQYF,TGTGCCACCAGCAGGGACAGGGGAAGGGAGACCCAGTACTTC
NA,TRBV6-6,NA,TRBJ2-2,CASSHGVGLGATGELFF,TGTGCCAGCAGCCATGGGGTGGGATTGGGGGCCACCGGGGAGCTGTTTTTT
NA,TRBV12-3/TRBV12-4,few,TRBJ2-3,CASRRDSYTDTQYF,TGTGCCAGCAGAAGGGACTCCTACACAGATACGCAGTATTTT
NA,TRBV28,many,TRBJ2-1,CASSFPGERYNEQFF,TGTGCCAGCAGTTTCCCAGGGGAGAGGTACAATGAGCAGTTCTTC
TRBD1,TRBV28,few,TRBJ2-1,CASSSNQGAVGNEQFF,TGTGCCAGCAGTTCCAATCAGGGGGCTGTAGGCAATGAGCAGTTCTTC
TRBD1,TRBV2,few,TRBJ1-1,CASRSRDRGRNTEAFF,TGTGCCAGCAGGTCCCGGGACAGGGGCCGGAACACTGAAGCTTTCTTT
NA,TRBV23-1,NA,TRBJ2-3,CAHRWCAHGWQRAQYF,TGCGCCCACCGGTGGTGTGCCCATGGATGGCAGCGGGCGCAGTATTTT
TRBD1,TRBV6-5,NA,TRBJ2-2,CASSRGLGIGELFF,TGTGCCAGCAGTAGGGGGCTAGGGATCGGGGAGCTGTTTTTT
NA,TRBV6-5,NA,TRBJ2-1,CASTQGPGSNEQFF,TGTGCCAGCACCCAGGGCCCTGGGTCCAATGAGCAGTTCTTC
TRBD2,TRBV10-3,NA,TRBJ2-1,CAISESGGSRGEQFF,TGTGCCATCAGTGAATCCGGCGGGAGCCGAGGTGAGCAGTTCTTC
NA,TRBV6-1,NA,TRBJ1-5,CASSELGLISNQPQHF,TGTGCCAGCAGTGAACTGGGATTAATTAGCAATCAGCCCCAGCATTTT
NA,TRBV30,few,TRBJ2-7,CAWMDRSEQYF,TGTGCCTGGATGGACCGCTCCGAGCAGTACTTC
NA,TRBV2,NA,TRBJ2-1,CASDVNEQFF,TGTGCCAGCGATGTAAATGAGCAGTTCTTC
TRBD2,TRBV27,NA,TRBJ2-5,CASSYGGRAPETQYF,TGTGCCAGCAGTTACGGCGGGAGGGCCCCGGAGACCCAGTACTTC
NA,TRBV6-2/TRBV6-3,few,TRBJ2-7,CASSYLSGTYEQYF,TGTGCCAGCAGTTACCTTAGCGGAACCTACGAGCAGTACTTC
TRBD2,TRBV12-3/TRBV12-4,few,TRBJ2-1,CASSSGLASYEQFF,TGTGCCAGCAGTTCAGGACTAGCTTCTTATGAGCAGTTCTTC
NA,TRBV7-2,few,TRBJ2-3,CASSLVLTTRGTDTQYF,TGTGCCAGCAGCTTAGTTTTGACTACCAGAGGCACAGATACGCAGTATTTT
NA,TRBV3-1,NA,TRBJ2-1,CASSHGQAYNEQFF,TGTGCCAGCAGCCATGGCCAGGCCTACAATGAGCAGTTCTTC
NA,TRBV27,few,TRBJ2-5,CASSFWQAGGQETQYF,TGTGCCAGCAGTTTTTGGCAGGCTGGGGGACAAGAGACCCAGTACTTC
NA,TRBV10-2,many,TRBJ2-7,CASSDRGGDEQYF,TGCGCCAGCAGTGACAGGGGAGGGGATGAGCAGTACTTC
NA,TRBV29-1,once,TRBJ2-7,CSVEDPGSPYEQYF,TGCAGCGTTGAAGACCCAGGGTCACCATACGAGCAGTACTTC
TRBD2,TRBV15,NA,TRBJ2-1,CATSPPWTSSYNEQFF,TGTGCCACCAGCCCCCCGTGGACTAGCTCCTACAATGAGCAGTTCTTC
NA,TRBV10-1,few,TRBJ2-7,CASSGGRAYEQYF,TGCGCCAGCAGTGGCGGCAGGGCGTACGAGCAGTACTTC
NA,TRBV20-1,few,TRBJ2-3,CSARDVGANTDTQYF,TGCAGTGCTAGAGATGTGGGAGCCAACACAGATACGCAGTATTTT
NA,TRBV25-1,few,TRBJ1-1,CASNRVSEAFF,TGTGCCAGCAACAGGGTGTCTGAAGCTTTCTTT
NA,TRBV6-1,many,TRBJ2-3,CASDLGRWGTDTQYF,TGTGCCAGCGACCTCGGACGGTGGGGCACAGATACGCAGTATTTT